Sequencing of this T cell receptor (beta chain) was carried out in a study of neurological immune-mediated disorders. The study, taken as a whole, reports: Expanded clones shared no CDR3 amino acid sequences across subjects, suggesting private repertoires in all groups.

V was clipped by 2 bases and J by 3 bases, with 8 bases between them. There are 13 residues in the CDR3. Germline V lookup: CDR1 SGHTS, CDR2 YDEGEE. Stored at -80 C, 2 million PBMCs were the source of the unsorted libraries. The team produced cDNA through 5'RACE using 10-nucleotide random UMIs. Each sequencing run yielded over 170 million TCR-beta sequences from 15-18 subjects. TCRdb passed the 5' RACE reads through MiXCR, listing each CDR3 protein once. The sample shows tens of thousands of distinct CDR3 sequences, 13% to 15% of them seen only once. This clonotype occurred many times. Antigen unknown. The chain uses TRBV5-8 and TRBJ1-1; no firm D call. The sample taken for sequencing was PBMCs. This receptor was taken from a woman between 50 and 59 years old with HTLV-1-associated myelopathy (HAM/TSP). The CDR3: CASSFQRDTEAFF. In DNA form, the CDR3 reads TGTGCCAGCAGCTTCCAGCGAGACACTGAAGCTTTCTTT.